These 24 T cell receptor beta chains were sequenced from one sample in a study of cytotoxic CD8 clonotypes in ibrutinib-treated CLL. Sequencing used immunoSEQ multiplex PCR; TCRdb keeps in-frame clones, though not all of them. Counted here are some 130,000 clones, approximately 85% occurring once; the ten biggest clones make up 2% to 2.5%. The input for sequencing was PBMCs, taken after 24 months of ibrutinib treatment. The receptors derive from a human donor with chronic lymphocytic leukemia.

This clone was detected a few times. The V gene is TRBV19, the J gene TRBJ1-5; 8 bases fit TRBD1. The J segment lost 3 bases and the V segment lost 5 bases, leaving 3 bases of the junction unmatched. The germline V gene encodes CDR1 LNHDA and CDR2 SQIVND (reference sequence). The CDR3 extends over 14 amino acids. CDR3 region: CASSDRGNNQPQHF. In DNA, the CDR3 is TGTGCCAGTAGTGACAGGGGTAACAATCAGCCCCAGCATTTT.

The rearrangement joins TRBV19 to TRBJ1-2; no firm D call. The V and J ends lost 6 bases and 8 bases respectively, with 13 bases between them. CDR3 length: 12 amino acids. Germline-derived CDR1 and CDR2 are LNHDA and SQIVND (reference sequence). CDR3 protein: CASRNLFQGYTF. The CDR3 DNA reads as TGTGCCAGTAGAAATCTCTTTCAGGGCTACACCTTC. The full variable domain, rest sourced from reference TRBV19 and TRBJ1-2, is DGGITQSPKYLFRKEGQNVTLSCEQNLNHDAMYWYRQDPGQGLRLIYYSQIVNDFQKGDIAEGYSVSREKKESFPLTVTSAQKNPTAFYLCASRNLFQGYTFGSGTRLTVV.

This clone appeared once. DNA for the CDR3: TGCGCCAGCAGCCAACGTGGGGTAAACACCGGGGAGCTGTTTTTT. Its protein is CASSQRGVNTGELFF. The gene calls are TRBV4-3 and TRBJ2-2; no clear D gene. V was shortened by 2 bases and J by 2 bases, with 9 bases between the two germline ends. Germline CDR1 and CDR2: LGHNA and YSLEER. This CDR3 is 15 amino acids long.

The rearrangement joins TRBV7-2 to TRBJ2-3, with D unclear. V lost 1 base and J lost 5, with 4 bases in between. The CDR3 runs to 12 residues. CDR1 and CDR2 (germline): SGHTA, FQGNSA. The CDR3 loop is CASSLEGDTQYF. Here the CDR3 DNA reads TGTGCCAGCAGCTTAGAGGGAGATACGCAGTATTTT. Combining the CDR3 with reference TRBV7-2 and TRBJ2-3 gives the whole variable domain GAGVSQSPSNKVTEKGKDVELRCDPISGHTALYWYRQSLGQGLEFLIYFQGNSAPDKSGLPSDRFSAERTGGSVSTLTIQRTQQEDSAVYLCASSLEGDTQYFGPGTRLTVL.

The chain is built from TRBV2 and TRBJ2-7; D is ambiguous. V was pared by 3 bases and J by 3 bases, with 15 bases between. This CDR3 is 15 amino acids long. The germline CDR1 and CDR2 sequences are SNHLY and FYNNEI. CDR3 protein: CASSDLPRPDYEQYF. The CDR3 bases are TGTGCCAGCAGTGACCTGCCCAGACCAGACTACGAGCAGTACTTC.

The chain has TRBV5-8 and TRBJ1-1; 8 nucleotides agree with TRBD1. CDR3 length: 12 amino acids. Germline CDR1 is SGHTS and CDR2 is YDEGEE. V lost 4 bases, J lost 5 bases, and 1 base stayed unmatched. The CDR3 DNA follows: TGTGCCAGCAGCCGGACAGGGACTGAAGCTTTCTTT. Translated, it gives CASSRTGTEAFF. The whole variable domain, filled in from reference TRBV5-8 and TRBJ1-1, reads EAGVTQSPTHLIKTRGQQATLRCSPISGHTSVYWYQQALGLGLQFLLWYDEGEERNRGNFPPRFSGRQFPNYSSELNVNALELEDSALYLCASSRTGTEAFFGQGTRLTVV.

This rearrangement joins TRBV19 to TRBJ1-3, with D possibly being TRBD1 (5 bases). This CDR3 contains 15 residues. Deletions cut 4 bases from V and 0 bases from J, with 10 bases between. Germline V gene sequence: CDR1 LNHDA, CDR2 SQIVND (reference sequence). The CDR3 protein is CASSRDSSSGNTIYF. The CDR3 coding sequence is TGTGCCAGTAGTAGAGACAGTAGCTCTGGAAACACCATATATTTT.

The CDR3 loop is CASSQGRGQLSTDTQYF. The CDR3 DNA is TGCGCCAGCAGCCAAGGAAGGGGCCAGCTAAGCACAGATACGCAGTATTTT. The V gene is TRBV4-1, the J gene TRBJ2-3, with a weak D call TRBD1 (5 bases). This CDR3 has 17 amino acids. Trimming cost V 1 base and J 0 bases, with 14 bases left between them. CDR1 MGHRA and CDR2 YSYEKL come from the germline V gene.

V is TRBV28 and J is TRBJ2-7; 11 bases align to TRBD2. The V and J ends lost 5 bases and 2 bases, in that order; junction bases with no gene match: 5. This CDR3 comprises 15 residues. Germline CDR1 is MDHEN and CDR2 is SYDVKM. DNA of the CDR3: TGTGCCAGCAGTCTAACTAGCGGGAGTACCTACGAGCAGTACTTC. It codes for CASSLTSGSTYEQYF.

This chain joins TRBV19 and TRBJ1-3; D unclear. Per germline, CDR1 LNHDA and CDR2 SQIVND (reference sequence). The CDR3 has 15 amino acids. Trimming left V 3 bases short and J 0 bases short, with 9 bases between. CDR3 nucleotide sequence: TGTGCCAGTAGTATGATAACGAACTCTGGAAACACCATATATTTT. This codes for CASSMITNSGNTIYF.

The chain recombines TRBV6-5 with TRBJ2-1, with 8 bases fitting TRBD1. The CDR3 has 16 residues. Germline V gene sequence: CDR1 MNHEY, CDR2 SVGAGI. V trimming: 1 base; J trimming: 8 bases; junction bases outside the gene matches: 10. This CDR3 reads CASSYFFAGTGDEQFF. The CDR3, as DNA: TGTGCCAGCAGTTACTTCTTCGCCGGGACAGGTGATGAGCAGTTCTTC.

V is TRBV7-2 and J is TRBJ2-7; no firm D call. From germline, CDR1 is SGHTA and CDR2 FQGNSA. The CDR3 covers 12 residues. Trimming took off 2 bases at V and 5 bases at J, with 7 bases between the two ends. This chain's CDR3 is CASSLTGHEQYF. The CDR3 coding sequence is TGTGCCAGCAGCTTAACGGGCCACGAGCAGTACTTC.

This chain uses TRBV7-2 with TRBJ1-2, with D possibly TRBD1 on 5 matching bases. The V gene's germline CDR1 is SGHTA and CDR2 FQGNSA. With 2 bases removed from V and 4 bases from J, the gap between germline ends came to 17 bases. This CDR3 has 16 amino acids. CDR3: CASSLRQTLAGYGYTF. The CDR3 nucleotides read TGTGCCAGCAGCTTACGACAGACCCTCGCGGGCTATGGCTACACCTTC.

The chain employs TRBV6-5 and TRBJ2-7, with 12 bases identical to TRBD2. The CDR3 runs 15 residues. The V gene end was trimmed by 6 bases and the J gene end by 4 bases; junction bases not matched to a gene: 7. Germline-derived CDR1 and CDR2 are MNHEY and SVGAGI. The CDR3 reads CASRRQTSGSYEQYF. CDR3 coding DNA: TGTGCCAGCAGACGTCAGACTAGCGGGAGTTACGAGCAGTACTTC.

This chain links TRBV27 with TRBJ2-3; tentative D call: TRBD2 (6 bases). Germline V gene sequence: CDR1 MNHEY, CDR2 SMNVEV (reference sequence). V dropped 5 bases and J dropped 1 base, with 16 bases sitting between them. The CDR3 covers 16 residues. The CDR3 coding sequence is TGTGCCAGCAGTCCGCAACTAGCATGGGGCACAGATACGCAGTATTTT. Amino acid sequence: CASSPQLAWGTDTQYF.

This clone was recorded once. The V gene is TRBV28, the J gene TRBJ2-7; 9 bases map to TRBD2. V lost 3 bases, J lost 5 bases, and 8 bases stayed unmatched. The CDR3 is 15 amino acids. Germline V gene data show CDR1 as MDHEN and CDR2 as SYDVKM. For the CDR3, the DNA is TGTGCCAGCAGTTTGGGTAGCGGGAGAACCCACGAGCAGTACTTC. This translates into CASSLGSGRTHEQYF.

This chain joins TRBV6-6 and TRBJ2-1; TRBD2 is a possible D gene (6 bases). The CDR3 runs 16 residues. Trimming took 6 bases from V and 7 from J, leaving 22 bases between them. Looked up from germline, CDR1 is MNHNY and CDR2 is SVGAGI (reference sequence). The CDR3 nucleotides are TGTGCCAGCAGCCTCCGGGACTCGGCATTCGGGAATGAGCAGTTCTTC. Translation gives CASSLRDSAFGNEQFF.

This chain uses TRBV6-1 with TRBJ2-3, with a tentative D call TRBD2 (6 bases). Germline V CDR1 and CDR2: MNHNS, SASEGT. CDR3 length: 14 amino acids. V dropped 6 bases and J dropped 4 bases, with 14 bases sitting between them. This CDR3 is CASRRDSNPDTQYF. DNA of the CDR3: TGTGCCAGCAGACGGGACTCTAACCCAGATACGCAGTATTTT.

This clone was counted between two and nine times. The chain joins TRBV7-3 to TRBJ1-4, with D possibly TRBD1 on 6 matching bases. Germline V CDR1 and CDR2: SGHTA, FQGTGA. This CDR3 spans 14 amino acids. Trimming left V 0 bases short and J 8 bases short, with 10 bases between. CDR3 nucleotide sequence: TGTGCCAGCAGCTTAACGGGGCAGGGGGAAAAACTGTTTTTT. Translating it yields CASSLTGQGEKLFF.

The chain recombines TRBV5-1 with TRBJ1-4; TRBD1 is a possible D gene (6 bases). The CDR3 extends over 14 amino acids. Between the trimmed V and J ends, which lost 5 bases and 4 bases, there was a span of 12 bases. Germline CDR1 is SGHRS and CDR2 is YFSETQ. The CDR3 region is CASRQGYGNEKLFF. The CDR3 DNA reads TGCGCCAGCAGGCAGGGGTATGGTAATGAAAAACTGTTTTTT.

This chain uses TRBV11-1 with TRBJ2-7; D ambiguous. This CDR3 has 14 amino acids. Trimming left V 1 base short and J 1 base short, with 8 bases between. In germline, CDR1 is SGHAT, CDR2 FQDESV (reference sequence). The CDR3 here is CASSLGMASYEQYF. CDR3 nucleotide sequence: TGTGCCAGCAGCTTAGGGATGGCTTCCTACGAGCAGTACTTC.

V and J are TRBV5-6 and TRBJ1-4; perhaps TRBD1 as D (5 bases). Germline V lookup: CDR1 SGHDT, CDR2 YYEEEE. The V gene lost 1 base and the J gene lost 4 bases, with 8 bases spanning the gap. The CDR3 is 14 residues long. CDR3 in amino acids: CASSLRGINEKLFF. CDR3 DNA sequence: TGTGCCAGCAGCTTGCGGGGGATTAATGAAAAACTGTTTTTT.

V is TRBV11-2 and J is TRBJ2-4; D may be TRBD1 (5 bases). This CDR3 has 16 residues. CDR1 and CDR2 from the germline V gene are SGHAT and FQNNGV. V lost 1 base, J lost 1 base, and 11 bases lay in between. CDR3 coding DNA: TGTGCCAGCAGCTTAGGTCAGGGAACGGCCAAAAACATTCAGTACTTC. Amino acid sequence: CASSLGQGTAKNIQYF.

The rearrangement joins TRBV28 to TRBJ1-3; D is perhaps TRBD1 (5 bases). Germline-derived CDR1 and CDR2 are MDHEN and SYDVKM. The V gene lost 6 bases and the J gene lost 0 bases, with 15 bases spanning the gap. This CDR3 spans 16 amino acids. Here the CDR3 DNA reads TGTGCCAGCAGCCTACGGGGGGGGAGCTCTGGAAACACCATATATTTT. This translates into CASSLRGGSSGNTIYF.